This T cell receptor beta chain was sequenced in a study of cytomegalovirus exposure and HLA in healthy donors. Study-wide findings and caveats: Accounts indicate the classifier identified cytomegalovirus status with strong specificity and sensitivity.

The CDR3 totals 14 residues. Unmatched junction bases numbered 10, after V lost 5 bases and J lost 7 bases. From germline, CDR1 is SGHVS and CDR2 FQNEAQ. PCR employed 60 Vbeta and 13 Jbeta primers. The protocol was immunoSEQ multiplex PCR, while the TCRdb copy is restricted to in-frame clones and leaves out a portion. The sample contains just under 150,000 clones, 80% to 85% of which appear only once. Remarks on this clone: Its matching antigen is unknown.

The sequencing sample was made of PBMCs. The receptor comes from a woman aged 30 to 39 in good health and CMV-seronegative. The chain joins TRBV7-8 to TRBJ1-1; 7 positions match TRBD1. CDR3 amino acids: CASSGRTGLIEAFF. CDR3 DNA: TGTGCCAGCAGCGGGAGGACAGGACTCATTGAAGCTTTCTTT.